This T cell receptor (beta chain) was obtained from a study of blood T cells in healthy people across ages. This clonotype was observed at least ten times. What it binds is unknown. Primers used in a second PCR of about 7 to 12 cycles were a sample-barcoded 5' primer and a J-beta primer mix. TCRdb called the 5' RACE reads again in MiXCR, with one record for every CDR3 protein. There are hundreds of thousands of distinct CDR3 sequences in the sample; about 30% occur only once, and approximately 15% lies in the top ten. General observations from the study: The study found more naive CD4+ cells and higher diversity in long-lived than aged donors. A roughly linear fall in TCR beta diversity per million T cells was seen with increasing age.

The CDR3 spans 14 residues. Trimming took off 5 bases at V and 2 bases at J, with 12 bases between the two ends. Per germline, CDR1 SGHTA and CDR2 FQGNSA. Per sample, no less than 5 micrograms of total RNA were extracted. The TCR was taken from a woman aged 80 or older in good health. The specimen was blood. V usage is TRBV7-2 and J usage is TRBJ2-5, with D perhaps being TRBD1 or TRBD2 (5 bases each). The CDR3 here is CASSPGTEQETQYF. The CDR3 DNA sequence: TGTGCCAGCAGCCCCGGGACCGAGCAAGAGACCCAGTACTTC.